The 9 T cell receptor beta chains listed next were all sequenced from one sample in a study of cytomegalovirus exposure and HLA in healthy donors. The PCR was carried out with 60 Vbeta primers and 13 Jbeta primers. Produced via immunoSEQ multiplex PCR; TCRdb's table is partial and in-frame only. The sample holds around 190,000 clones, around 77% seen once. Sequencing used PBMCs. Source of these receptors: a woman aged 30 to 39 in good health and CMV-seronegative.

V gene TRBV5-6 combines with J gene TRBJ1-1, with D possibly being TRBD1 (6 bases). V was clipped by 4 bases and J by 0 bases, with 13 bases between them. The CDR3 length is 15 residues. Germline V gene lookup returns CDR1 SGHDT and CDR2 YYEEEE. The CDR3 loop reads CASSALQGMNTEAFF. CDR3 DNA sequence: TGTGCCAGCAGCGCTTTACAGGGTATGAACACTGAAGCTTTCTTT.

J is TRBJ2-1 and V is TRBV5-1, with D possibly being TRBD2 (6 bases). This CDR3 region has 16 residues. V lost 2 bases and J lost 0, with 12 bases in between. CDR1 and CDR2 (germline): SGHRS, YFSETQ. In nucleotides, the CDR3 is TGCGCCAGCAGCTTCGGCGGGGTAAGCTCCTACAATGAGCAGTTCTTC. Amino acids: CASSFGGVSSYNEQFF. Complete variable domain (other parts from reference TRBV5-1 and TRBJ2-1): KAGVTQTPRYLIKTRGQQVTLSCSPISGHRSVSWYQQTPGQGLQFLFEYFSETQRNKGNFPGRFSGRQFSNSRSEMNVSTLELGDSALYLCASSFGGVSSYNEQFFGPGTRLTVL.

CDR3 sequence (DNA): TGTGCCAGCAGTGAATTCCCGGACAGAGGGAGCAATCAGCCCCAGCATTTT. Its protein is CASSEFPDRGSNQPQHF. This chain uses TRBV6-1 with TRBJ1-5, with a possible D match to TRBD1 (6 bases). From germline, CDR1 is MNHNS and CDR2 SASEGT. V gave up 2 bases and J gave up 1 base, with 15 bases separating them. The CDR3 is 17 amino acids.

The rearrangement joins TRBV6-6 to TRBJ2-7; TRBD2 aligns across 10 bases. This CDR3 has 16 amino acids. V was clipped by 6 bases and J by 2 bases; unmatched bases: 10. Per the germline V gene, CDR1 is MNHNY and CDR2 is SVGAGI (reference sequence). In DNA form, the CDR3 reads TGTGCCAGCAGCCCAACTACTAGCGGGGAAACCTACGAGCAGTACTTC. This encodes CASSPTTSGETYEQYF.

V and J are TRBV2 and TRBJ1-2; D perhaps matches TRBD1 (6 bases). Per germline, CDR1 SNHLY and CDR2 FYNNEI. The CDR3 loop spans 14 amino acids. V lost 7 bases, J lost 8 bases, and 20 bases lay in between. The CDR3 reads CASNMFSGEVGYTF. The DNA of the CDR3 is TGTGCCAGCAACATGTTCTCAGGGGAAGTCGGCTACACCTTC.

This chain uses TRBV6-5 with TRBJ2-7, with 8 bases lining up with TRBD1. Germline V gene lookup returns CDR1 MNHEY and CDR2 SVGAGI. Trimming took 0 bases from V and 4 from J; bases not matched to a gene: 8. The CDR3 runs to 16 residues. CDR3 sequence: CASSYSLDQGAYEQYF. The CDR3 coding sequence is TGTGCCAGCAGTTACTCATTGGATCAGGGGGCTTACGAGCAGTACTTC.

The CDR3 loop is CATSRDWADYGYTF. CDR3 sequence (DNA): TGTGCCACCAGCAGAGATTGGGCCGACTATGGCTACACCTTC. J is TRBJ1-2 and V is TRBV15, with D unclear. Germline V gene sequence: CDR1 LNHNV, CDR2 YYDKDF (reference sequence). The V end lost 0 bases, the J end lost 3 bases, and 8 bases lay between the germline ends. The CDR3 extends over 14 amino acids.

This clone came up a few times. The chain couples TRBV6-5 to TRBJ1-6; D possibly corresponds to TRBD1 (5 bases). Trimming cost V 2 bases and J 8 bases, with 13 bases left between them. This CDR3 comprises 15 residues. Germline-derived CDR1 and CDR2 are MNHEY and SVGAGI. The CDR3, as DNA: TGTGCCAGCAGTTACGACGTTCAGGGTTATTCACCCCTCCACTTT. It codes for CASSYDVQGYSPLHF.

J is TRBJ2-2 and V is TRBV5-5; 7 bases are a match to TRBD1. The ends lost 2 bases at V and 8 bases at J; junction bases unmatched: 0. The CDR3 has 12 amino acids. The germline V gene has CDR1 SGHKS and CDR2 YYEKEE (reference sequence). In DNA form, the CDR3 reads TGTGCCAGCAGCTTACAGGGGGGGGAGCTGTTTTTT. Translated, it gives CASSLQGGELFF.